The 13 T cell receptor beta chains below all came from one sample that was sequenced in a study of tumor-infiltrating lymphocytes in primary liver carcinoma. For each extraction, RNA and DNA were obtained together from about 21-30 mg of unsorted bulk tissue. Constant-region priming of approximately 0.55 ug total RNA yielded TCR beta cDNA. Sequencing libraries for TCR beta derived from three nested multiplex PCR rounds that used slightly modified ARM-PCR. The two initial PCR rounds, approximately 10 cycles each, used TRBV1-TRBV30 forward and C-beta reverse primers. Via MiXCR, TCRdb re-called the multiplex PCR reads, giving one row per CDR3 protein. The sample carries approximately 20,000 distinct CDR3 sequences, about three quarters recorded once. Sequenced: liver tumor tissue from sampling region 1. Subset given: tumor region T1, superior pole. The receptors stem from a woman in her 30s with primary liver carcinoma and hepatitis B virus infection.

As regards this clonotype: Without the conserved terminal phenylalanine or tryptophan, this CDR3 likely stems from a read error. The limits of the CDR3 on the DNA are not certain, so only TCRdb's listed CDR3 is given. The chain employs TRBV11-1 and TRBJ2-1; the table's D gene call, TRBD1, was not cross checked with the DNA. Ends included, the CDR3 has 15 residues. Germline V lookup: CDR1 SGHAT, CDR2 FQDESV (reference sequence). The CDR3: CGSSRRQASYNEHFS.

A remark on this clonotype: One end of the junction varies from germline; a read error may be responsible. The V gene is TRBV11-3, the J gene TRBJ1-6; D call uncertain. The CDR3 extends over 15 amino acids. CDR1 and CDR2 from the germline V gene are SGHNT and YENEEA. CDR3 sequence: CAGSFMRSYSSPLHF. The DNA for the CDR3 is TGTGCCGGCAGTTTTATGCGGAGCTATAGTTCACCCCTCCACTTT.

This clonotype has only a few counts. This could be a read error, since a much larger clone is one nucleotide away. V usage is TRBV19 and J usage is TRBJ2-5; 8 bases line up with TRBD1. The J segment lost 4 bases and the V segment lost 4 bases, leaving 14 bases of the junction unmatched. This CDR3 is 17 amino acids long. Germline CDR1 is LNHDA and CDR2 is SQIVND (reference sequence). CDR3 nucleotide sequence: TGTGCCAGTAGTAATCCCAAAGCCGGGACAGGACGAGAGACCCAGTACTTC. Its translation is CASSNPKAGTGRETQYF.

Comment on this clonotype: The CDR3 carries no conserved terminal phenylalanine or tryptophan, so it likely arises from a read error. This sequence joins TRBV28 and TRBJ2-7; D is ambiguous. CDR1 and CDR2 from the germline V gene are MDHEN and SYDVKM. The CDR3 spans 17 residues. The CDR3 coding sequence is TGTGTCAGCAGCCTCCCTTTGGACGGGTGGTACTCCTACGAGCAGTACCTC. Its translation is CVSSLPLDGWYSYEQYL.

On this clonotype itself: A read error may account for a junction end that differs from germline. The CDR3 bases are TGCGCCAGCAGTCAAGTAGGCATGGTAGCTGAAGATTCGGATACGCAGTATTTT. Protein product: CASSQVGMVAEDSDTQYF. The chain links TRBV4-1 to TRBJ2-3; D gene unclear. Germline CDR1 reads MGHRA; CDR2 reads YSYEKL. The CDR3 is 18 residues long.

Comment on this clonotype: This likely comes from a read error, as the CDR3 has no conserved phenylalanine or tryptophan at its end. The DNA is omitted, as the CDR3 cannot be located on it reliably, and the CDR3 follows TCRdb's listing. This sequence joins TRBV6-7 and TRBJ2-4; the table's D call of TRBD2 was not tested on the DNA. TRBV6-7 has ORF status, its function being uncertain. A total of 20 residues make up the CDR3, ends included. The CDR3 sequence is CASSYSSTEAPARAKNIQYL.

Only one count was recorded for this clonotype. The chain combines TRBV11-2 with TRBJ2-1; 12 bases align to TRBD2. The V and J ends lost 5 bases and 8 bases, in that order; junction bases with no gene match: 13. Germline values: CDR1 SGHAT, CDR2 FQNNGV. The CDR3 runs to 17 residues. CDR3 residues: CASSVTSGRFLGDEQFF. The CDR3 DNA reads TGTGCCAGCAGCGTTACTAGCGGGAGGTTCCTAGGTGATGAGCAGTTCTTC.

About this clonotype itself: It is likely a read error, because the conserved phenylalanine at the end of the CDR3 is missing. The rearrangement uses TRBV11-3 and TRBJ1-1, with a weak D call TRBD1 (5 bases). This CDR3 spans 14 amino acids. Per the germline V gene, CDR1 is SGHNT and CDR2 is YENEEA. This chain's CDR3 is CAGSLETGDTEAFS. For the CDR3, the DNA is TGTGCCGGCAGCTTAGAAACGGGGGACACTGAAGCTTTCTCT.

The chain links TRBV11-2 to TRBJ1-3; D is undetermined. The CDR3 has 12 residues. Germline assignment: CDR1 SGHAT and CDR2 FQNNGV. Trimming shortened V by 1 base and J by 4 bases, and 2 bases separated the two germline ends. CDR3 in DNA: TGTGCCAGCAGCTTAGGAGGAAACACCATATATTTT. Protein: CASSLGGNTIYF.

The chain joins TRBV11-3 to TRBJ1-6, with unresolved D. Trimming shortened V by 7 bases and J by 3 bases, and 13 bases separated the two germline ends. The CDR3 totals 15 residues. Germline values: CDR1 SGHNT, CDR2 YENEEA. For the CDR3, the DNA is TGTGCCAGCAAGTTTAAGTGCAGCTATAATTCACCCCTCCACTTT. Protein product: CASKFKCSYNSPLHF.

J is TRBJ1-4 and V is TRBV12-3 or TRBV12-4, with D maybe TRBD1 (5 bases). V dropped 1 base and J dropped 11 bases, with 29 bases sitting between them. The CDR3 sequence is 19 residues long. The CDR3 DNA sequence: TGTGCCAGCAGTTTAGGTAACAGGACAAGTTTTTTGAATAATGTGAAACTGTTTTTT. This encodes CASSLGNRTSFLNNVKLFF.

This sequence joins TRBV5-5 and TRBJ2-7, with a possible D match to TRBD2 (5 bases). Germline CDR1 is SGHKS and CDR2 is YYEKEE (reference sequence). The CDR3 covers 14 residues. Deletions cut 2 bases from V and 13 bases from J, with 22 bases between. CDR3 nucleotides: TGTGCCAGCAGCTTAGAACAGACTATCTACGAACAATACTTC. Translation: CASSLEQTIYEQYF.

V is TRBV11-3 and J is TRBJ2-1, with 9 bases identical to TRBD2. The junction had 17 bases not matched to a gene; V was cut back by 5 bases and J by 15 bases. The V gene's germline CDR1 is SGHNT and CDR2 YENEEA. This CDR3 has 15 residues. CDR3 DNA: TGTGCCAGCAGCCAACTAGCGCGGGGGGGGTATGAGTGGTTCTTC. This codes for CASSQLARGGYEWFF. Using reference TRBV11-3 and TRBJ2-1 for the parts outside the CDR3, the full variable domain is EAGVVQSPRYKIIEKKQPVAFWCNPISGHNTLYWYLQNLGQGPELLIRYENEEAVDDSQLPKDRFSAERLKGVDSTLKIQPAELGDSAVYLCASSQLARGGYEWFFGPGTRLTVL.